The clone carrying this T cell receptor beta chain has a count of ten or more. One entry per CDR3 protein results from TCRdb running MiXCR on the 5' RACE reads. Here the sample spans approximately 600,000 distinct CDR3 sequences, roughly 7.2% being singletons. This entry is derived from a study of identical twins. These same data were also listed under a study on yellow fever vaccine responses in identical twins.

The clonotype comes from a woman aged 18-29 years in good health. What was sequenced was PBMCs.

The CDR3 DNA follows: TGTGCCATCAGTGAGGGGCCCAGAAAGGAGGGCCAGCCCCAGCATTTT. It codes for CAISEGPRKEGQPQHF. The V and J genes are TRBV10-3 and TRBJ1-5; D remains unclear. There are 16 residues in the CDR3. The V end lost 2 bases, the J end lost 7 bases, and 18 bases lay between the germline ends. Germline CDR1 ENHRY, CDR2 SYGVKD.